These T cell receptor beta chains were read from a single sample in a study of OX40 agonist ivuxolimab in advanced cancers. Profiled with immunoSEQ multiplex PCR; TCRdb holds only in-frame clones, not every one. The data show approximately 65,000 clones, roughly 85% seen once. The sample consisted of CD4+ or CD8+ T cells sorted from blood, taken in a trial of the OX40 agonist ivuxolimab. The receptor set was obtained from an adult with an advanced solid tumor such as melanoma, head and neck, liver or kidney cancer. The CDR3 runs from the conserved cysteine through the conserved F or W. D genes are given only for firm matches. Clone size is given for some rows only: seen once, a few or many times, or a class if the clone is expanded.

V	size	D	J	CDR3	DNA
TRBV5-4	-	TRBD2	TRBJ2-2	CASSLGGGGAANTGELFF	TGTGCCAGCAGCTTGGGAGGCGGGGGGGCTGCGAACACCGGGGAGCTGTTTTTT
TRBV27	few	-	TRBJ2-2	CASSSLTGELFF	TGTGCCAGCAGTTCCCTCACCGGGGAGCTGTTTTTT
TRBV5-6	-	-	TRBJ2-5	CASNRGYGEGETQYF	TGTGCCAGCAACCGGGGATACGGGGAAGGCGAGACCCAGTACTTC
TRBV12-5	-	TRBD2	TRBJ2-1	CASGLGLAGNSEQFF	TGTGCTAGTGGATTGGGACTAGCGGGCAATTCTGAGCAGTTCTTC
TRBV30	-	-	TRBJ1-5	CAWSGHISNQPQHF	TGTGCCTGGAGCGGCCACATTAGCAATCAGCCCCAGCATTTT
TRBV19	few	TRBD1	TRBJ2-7	CASTGQGASEQYF	TGTGCCAGTACGGGGCAGGGGGCGTCCGAGCAGTACTTC
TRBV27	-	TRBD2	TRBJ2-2	CASSLVASGRWTGELFF	TGTGCCAGCAGTTTAGTGGCTAGCGGGAGGTGGACCGGGGAGCTGTTTTTT
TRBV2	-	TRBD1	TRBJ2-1	CASRTGGGHNEQFF	TGTGCCAGTAGAACAGGGGGCGGCCACAATGAGCAGTTCTTC
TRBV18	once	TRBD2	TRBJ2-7	CASSQTSEAHEQYF	TGTGCCAGCTCACAAACTAGCGAGGCCCACGAGCAGTACTTC
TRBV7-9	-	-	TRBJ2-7	CASSLAGGREEQYF	TGTGCCAGCAGCTTAGCGGGGGGGCGGGAAGAGCAGTACTTC
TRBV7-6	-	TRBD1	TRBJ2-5	CASSLGQGLETQYF	TGTGCCAGCAGCCTAGGACAGGGCTTAGAGACCCAGTACTTC
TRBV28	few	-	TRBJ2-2	CASIRADTGELFF	TGTGCCAGCATAAGGGCAGACACCGGGGAGCTGTTTTTT
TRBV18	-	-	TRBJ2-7	CASSPKDEQYF	TGTGCCAGCTCACCTAAGGACGAGCAGTACTTC
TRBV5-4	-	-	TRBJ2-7	CASSLGSIGDEQYF	TGTGCCAGCAGCTTGGGTTCTATTGGGGACGAGCAGTACTTC
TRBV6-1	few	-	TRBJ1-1	CASRVGSEAFF	TGTGCCAGCAGGGTCGGAAGTGAAGCTTTCTTT
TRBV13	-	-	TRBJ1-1	CASSFTRPNTEAFF	TGTGCCAGCAGCTTTACGCGACCCAACACTGAAGCTTTCTTT
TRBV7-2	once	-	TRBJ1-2	CASSPQGRYGYTF	TGTGCCAGCAGCCCCCAAGGGAGGTATGGCTACACCTTC
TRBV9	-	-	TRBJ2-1	CASSVRTGNNEQFF	TGTGCCAGCAGCGTACGGACTGGAAACAATGAGCAGTTCTTC
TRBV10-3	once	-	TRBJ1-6	CATKLQADSPLHF	TGTGCCACCAAACTACAGGCGGATTCACCCCTCCACTTT
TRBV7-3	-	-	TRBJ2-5	CASSSQGGETQYF	TGTGCCAGCAGTTCCCAGGGGGGAGAGACCCAGTACTTC
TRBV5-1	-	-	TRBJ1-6	CASSIQGNSPLHF	TGCGCCAGCAGCATACAGGGTAATTCACCCCTCCACTTT
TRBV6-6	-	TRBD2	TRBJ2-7	CASSSGGDNSYEQYF	TGTGCCAGCAGTTCGGGGGGGGACAACTCCTACGAGCAGTACTTC
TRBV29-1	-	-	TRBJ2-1	CSVRGRERAGNEQFF	TGCAGCGTTAGGGGGCGGGAGCGGGCGGGAAATGAGCAGTTCTTC
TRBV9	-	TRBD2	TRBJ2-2	CASNSGAKHGELFF	TGTGCCAGCAACAGCGGGGCAAAGCACGGGGAGCTGTTTTTT
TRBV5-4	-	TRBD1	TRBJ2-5	CASRTGTEETQYF	TGTGCCAGCAGGACCGGGACAGAAGAGACCCAGTACTTC
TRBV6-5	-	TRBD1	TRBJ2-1	CASSAWDRGHDEQFF	TGTGCCAGCAGTGCCTGGGACAGGGGGCATGATGAGCAGTTCTTC
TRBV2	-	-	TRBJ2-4	CASRGGAQNIQYF	TGTGCCAGCAGGGGGGGGGCTCAAAACATTCAGTACTTC
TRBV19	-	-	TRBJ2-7	CASSEQGGRVYEQYF	TGTGCCAGTAGTGAACAGGGAGGCCGGGTTTACGAGCAGTACTTC
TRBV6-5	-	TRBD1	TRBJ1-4	CATRQGTASEKLFF	TGTGCCACCCGGCAGGGGACAGCTTCTGAAAAACTGTTTTTT
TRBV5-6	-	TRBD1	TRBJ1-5	CASSYTGTGGLQPQHF	TGTGCCAGCAGCTACACCGGGACAGGAGGGTTACAGCCCCAGCATTTT
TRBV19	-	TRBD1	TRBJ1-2	CASSIGGGQEAHGGGYTF	TGTGCCAGTAGTATCGGGGGGGGACAGGAAGCACACGGTGGTGGCTACACCTTC
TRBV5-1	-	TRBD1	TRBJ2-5	CASSFGAGGETQYF	TGCGCCAGCAGCTTTGGGGCAGGGGGAGAGACCCAGTACTTC
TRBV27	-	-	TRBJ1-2	CASSLGLGRGGPNYGYTF	TGTGCCAGCAGTTTAGGGTTAGGCAGGGGAGGTCCTAACTATGGCTACACCTTC
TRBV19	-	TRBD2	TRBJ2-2	CASSFTSGAYTGELFF	TGTGCCAGTAGTTTTACTAGCGGGGCCTACACCGGGGAGCTGTTTTTT
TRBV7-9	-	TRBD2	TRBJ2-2	CASSPLSGSAGELFF	TGTGCCAGCAGCCCCCTTAGCGGGAGTGCCGGGGAGCTGTTTTTT
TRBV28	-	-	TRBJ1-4	CASSPQGVATNEKLFF	TGTGCCAGCAGTCCTCAAGGAGTCGCAACTAATGAAAAACTGTTTTTT
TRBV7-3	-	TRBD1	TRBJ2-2	CASSRTGNTGELFF	TGTGCCAGCAGCCGGACAGGGAACACCGGGGAGCTGTTTTTT